Below, 15 T cell receptor beta chains from the same sample are listed, as sequenced in a study of T cell responses to AZD1222 COVID-19 vaccine. The protocol was immunoSEQ multiplex PCR, while the TCRdb copy is restricted to in-frame clones and leaves out a portion. This sample has roughly 150,000 clones, with roughly nine tenths found just once. Sequencing was performed on peripheral blood, taken on day 0 of AZD1222 vaccination. All receptors derive from an adult in good health.

The chain carries TRBV7-9 and TRBJ2-7; 9 bases map to TRBD2. The CDR3 contains 15 residues. With V trimmed by 1 base and J by 6 bases, 7 bases remained unmatched. Germline CDR1 reads SEHNR; CDR2 reads FQNEAQ (reference sequence). The chain's CDR3 is CASSLGDSGSGEQYF. CDR3 in DNA: TGTGCCAGCAGCTTAGGGGATAGCGGGAGTGGCGAGCAGTACTTC.

The chain joins TRBV3-1 (or the pseudogene TRBV3-2) to TRBJ2-7, with D perhaps given as TRBD1 or TRBD2 (5 bases each). This CDR3 is built from 17 residues. From germline, CDR1 is LGHDT and CDR2 YNNKEL (reference sequence). The V and J ends lost 0 bases and 7 bases respectively, with 22 bases between them. Written as DNA, the CDR3 is TGTGCCAGCAGCCAAGATTTCGGGGACCATCCTACGGTGGAGCAGTACTTC. Translating it yields CASSQDFGDHPTVEQYF.

This chain connects TRBV20-1 to TRBJ2-5, with TRBD1 identical over 7 bases. The CDR3 covers 13 residues. CDR1 is DFQATT and CDR2 is SNEGSKA in the germline V gene (reference sequence). The J segment lost 3 bases and the V segment lost 3 bases, leaving 4 bases of the junction unmatched. The CDR3 here is CSASRDSKETQYF. The CDR3 DNA reads TGCAGTGCTAGTCGGGACAGTAAAGAGACCCAGTACTTC.

The chain employs TRBV11-3 and TRBJ2-2; D is undetermined. Per germline, CDR1 SGHNT and CDR2 YENEEA. Trimming removed 1 base at V and 6 bases at J, with 6 bases between. The CDR3 spans 13 residues. The CDR3 loop is CASSLVVAGELFF. CDR3 coding DNA: TGTGCCAGCAGCTTAGTCGTGGCCGGGGAGCTGTTTTTT. Full variable domain (remainder filled in from reference TRBV11-3 and TRBJ2-2): EAGVVQSPRYKIIEKKQPVAFWCNPISGHNTLYWYLQNLGQGPELLIRYENEEAVDDSQLPKDRFSAERLKGVDSTLKIQPAELGDSAVYLCASSLVVAGELFFGEGSRLTVL.

The CDR3 is CASSYRAGKAYEQYF. For the CDR3, the DNA is TGTGCCAGCAGTTACCGGGCGGGTAAAGCCTACGAGCAGTACTTC. The chain combines TRBV6-2 or TRBV6-3 with TRBJ2-7; tentative D call: TRBD2 (5 bases). This CDR3 region has 15 residues. Germline loops: CDR1 MNHEY, CDR2 SVGEGT. V lost 2 bases, J lost 2 bases, and 13 bases lay in between.

This chain connects TRBV15 to TRBJ2-7; D call uncertain. V lost 2 bases and J 3 bases, leaving 8 bases between the germline ends. The CDR3 sequence is 13 residues long. CDR1 and CDR2 from the germline V gene are LNHNV and YYDKDF (reference sequence). CDR3 amino acids: CATSRTHGYEQYF. The CDR3, as DNA: TGTGCCACCAGCAGAACCCACGGCTACGAGCAGTACTTC.

The table lists this clone with a count of one. The V gene is TRBV10-3, the J gene TRBJ2-1, with D unresolved. This CDR3 region has 19 residues. The V end was cut by 3 bases, the J end by 2 bases, with 23 bases between. Germline CDR1 reads ENHRY; CDR2 reads SYGVKD. CDR3: CAISDSRLVNDGTYNEQFF. In DNA form, the CDR3 reads TGTGCCATCAGTGATTCGCGCTTGGTAAATGATGGCACCTACAATGAGCAGTTCTTC.

The chain is built from TRBV28 and TRBJ1-2; D is undetermined. Per germline, CDR1 MDHEN and CDR2 SYDVKM. The CDR3 spans 18 residues. V lost 6 bases and J 2 bases, leaving 25 bases between the germline ends. In nucleotides, the CDR3 is TGTGCCAGCAGGTATCCCGGTTTGAGTCAGACTTTAAACTATGGCTACACCTTC. Protein product: CASRYPGLSQTLNYGYTF.

This clone was counted between two and nine times. This sequence joins TRBV4-1 and TRBJ2-1, with D maybe TRBD2 (6 bases). This CDR3 spans 15 amino acids. The V gene lost 1 base and the J gene lost 4 bases, with 11 bases spanning the gap. The germline CDR1 and CDR2 sequences are MGHRA and YSYEKL. The CDR3 loop reads CASSQAAGLYNEQFF. CDR3 nucleotide sequence: TGCGCCAGCAGCCAAGCGGCGGGACTTTACAATGAGCAGTTCTTC.

J is TRBJ2-3 and V is TRBV7-2; D is uncertain. CDR3 length equals 15 residues. CDR1 and CDR2 from the germline V gene are SGHTA and FQGNSA. The V end was cut by 5 bases, the J end by 1 base, with 13 bases between. The CDR3 DNA is TGTGCCAGCAGCCCCGGACCCTTAGGCACAGATACGCAGTATTTT. This gives the protein CASSPGPLGTDTQYF.

The chain recombines TRBV6-5 with TRBJ2-2; tentatively, D is TRBD1 or TRBD2 (5 bases each). V dropped 6 bases and J dropped 7 bases, with 15 bases sitting between them. Germline V gene sequence: CDR1 MNHEY, CDR2 SVGAGI. The CDR3 extends over 14 amino acids. CDR3 protein: CASSPGLVGGELFF. The DNA of the CDR3 is TGTGCCAGCAGCCCGGGGCTAGTCGGCGGGGAGCTGTTTTTT.

The chain uses TRBV28 and TRBJ1-5, with D tentatively TRBD1 (5 bases). Germline loops: CDR1 MDHEN, CDR2 SYDVKM. The CDR3 covers 14 residues. The V end lost 3 bases, the J end lost 4 bases, and 10 bases lay between the germline ends. CDR3 residues: CASSFRAGNQPQHF. The DNA of the CDR3 is TGTGCCAGCAGTTTTAGGGCAGGGAATCAGCCCCAGCATTTT.

The gene calls are TRBV4-1 and TRBJ1-1, with 8 positions matching TRBD1. The CDR3 sequence is 15 residues long. Germline lookup yields CDR1 MGHRA and CDR2 YSYEKL. The J segment lost 3 bases and the V segment lost 1 base, leaving 4 bases of the junction unmatched. The CDR3 DNA is TGCGCCAGCAGCCAAGGCCGGACAGGGTACACTGAAGCTTTCTTT. This codes for CASSQGRTGYTEAFF.

V gene TRBV7-2 combines with J gene TRBJ1-2; D not resolved. The CDR3 extends over 13 amino acids. The germline V and J ends were trimmed by 3 bases and 2 bases, with 7 bases remaining between them. CDR1 is SGHTA, CDR2 FQGNSA, per germline. Here the CDR3 reads CASSLADNYGYTF. The CDR3 DNA follows: TGTGCCAGCAGCTTGGCGGACAACTATGGCTACACCTTC.

The genes are TRBV9 and TRBJ2-1, with a tentative D call TRBD1 (6 bases). V lost 0 bases and J 6 bases, leaving 19 bases between the germline ends. Looked up from germline, CDR1 is SGDLS and CDR2 is YYNGEE. The CDR3 is 17 residues long. CDR3 nucleotides: TGTGCCAGCAGCGTAGTGTCCGGCCAGGGGCTTATCAATGAGCAGTTCTTC. Residues: CASSVVSGQGLINEQFF.